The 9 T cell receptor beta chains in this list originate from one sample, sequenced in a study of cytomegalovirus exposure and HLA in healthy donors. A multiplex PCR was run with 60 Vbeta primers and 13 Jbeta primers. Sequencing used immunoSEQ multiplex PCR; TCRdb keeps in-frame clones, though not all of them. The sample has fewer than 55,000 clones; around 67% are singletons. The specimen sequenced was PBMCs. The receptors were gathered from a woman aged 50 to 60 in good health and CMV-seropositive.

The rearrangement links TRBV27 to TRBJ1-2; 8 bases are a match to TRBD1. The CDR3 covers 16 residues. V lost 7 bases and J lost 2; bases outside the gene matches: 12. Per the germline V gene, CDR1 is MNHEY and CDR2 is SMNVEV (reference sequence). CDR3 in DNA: TGTGCCAGCACCCCCCATTTGGGGGACAGGAACTATGGCTACACCTTC. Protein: CASTPHLGDRNYGYTF.

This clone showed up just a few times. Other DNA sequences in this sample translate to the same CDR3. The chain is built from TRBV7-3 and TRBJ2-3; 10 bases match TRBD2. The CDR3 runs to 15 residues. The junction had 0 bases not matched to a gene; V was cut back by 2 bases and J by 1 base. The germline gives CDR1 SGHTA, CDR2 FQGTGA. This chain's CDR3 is CASSLLAGGTDTQYF. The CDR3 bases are TGTGCCAGCAGCTTACTAGCGGGAGGCACAGATACGCAGTATTTT.

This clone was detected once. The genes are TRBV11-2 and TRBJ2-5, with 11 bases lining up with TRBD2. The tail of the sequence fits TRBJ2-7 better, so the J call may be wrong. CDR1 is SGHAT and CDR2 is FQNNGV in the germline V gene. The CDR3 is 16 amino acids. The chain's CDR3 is CASRFRDTSGSYEQYF. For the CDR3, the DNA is TGTGCCAGCAGATTTAGGGACACTAGCGGGAGCTACGAGCAGTACTTC.

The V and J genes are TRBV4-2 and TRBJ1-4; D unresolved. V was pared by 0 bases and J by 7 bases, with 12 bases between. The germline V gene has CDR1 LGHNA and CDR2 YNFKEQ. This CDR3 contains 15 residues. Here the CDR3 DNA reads TGTGCCAGCAGCCAAGAAGGCCAGGCGAGTGAAAAACTGTTTTTT. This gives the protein CASSQEGQASEKLFF.

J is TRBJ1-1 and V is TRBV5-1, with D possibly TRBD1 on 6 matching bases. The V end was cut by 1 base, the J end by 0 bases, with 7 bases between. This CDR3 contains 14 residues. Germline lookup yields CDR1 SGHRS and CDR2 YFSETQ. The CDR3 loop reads CASSLTGLNTEAFF. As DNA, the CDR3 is TGCGCCAGCAGCTTGACAGGGTTGAACACTGAAGCTTTCTTT.

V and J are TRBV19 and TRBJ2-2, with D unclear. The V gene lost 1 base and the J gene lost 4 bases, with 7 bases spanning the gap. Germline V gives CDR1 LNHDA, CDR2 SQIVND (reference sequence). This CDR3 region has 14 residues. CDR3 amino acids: CASSIGWPTGELFF. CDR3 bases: TGTGCCAGTAGTATAGGCTGGCCCACCGGGGAGCTGTTTTTT.

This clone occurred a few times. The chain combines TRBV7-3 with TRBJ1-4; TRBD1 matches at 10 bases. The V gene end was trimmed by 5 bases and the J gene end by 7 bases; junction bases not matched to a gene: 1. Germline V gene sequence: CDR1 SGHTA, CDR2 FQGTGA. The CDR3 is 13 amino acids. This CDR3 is CASSRDRGEKLFF. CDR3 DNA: TGTGCCAGCAGCCGGGACAGGGGTGAAAAACTGTTTTTT.

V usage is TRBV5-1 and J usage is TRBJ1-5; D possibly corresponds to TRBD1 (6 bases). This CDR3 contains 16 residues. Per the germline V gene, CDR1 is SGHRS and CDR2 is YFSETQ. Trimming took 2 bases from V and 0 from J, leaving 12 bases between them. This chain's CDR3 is CASSFDGTSSNQPQHF. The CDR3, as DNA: TGCGCCAGCAGCTTTGATGGGACAAGTAGCAATCAGCCCCAGCATTTT.

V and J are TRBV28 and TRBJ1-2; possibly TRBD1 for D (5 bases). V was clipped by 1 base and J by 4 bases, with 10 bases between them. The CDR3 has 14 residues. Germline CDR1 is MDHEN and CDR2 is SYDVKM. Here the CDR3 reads CASSLSARAYGYTF. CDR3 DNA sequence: TGTGCCAGCAGTTTATCGGCCAGGGCCTATGGCTACACCTTC.